This T cell receptor (beta chain) was sequenced during a study of T cell repertoires in cytomegalovirus infection. Across the whole study: It can be stated that public TCR beta signatures indicated CMV infection as well as a matching HLA type.

TCRdb ran MiXCR on the reads and lists one entry per CDR3 protein. The profile shows 150,000 to 200,000 distinct CDR3 sequences, about a sixth of them singletons. CDR3 length equals 13 residues. Trimming shortened V by 8 bases and J by 2 bases, and 13 bases separated the two germline ends. In its sample, this clonotype was seen a few times. The sequence came from a human donor in good health (CMV status not recorded). Some clones in this sample may be carry-over from other donors' samples. Input material: CD8+ T cells from PBMCs. The rearrangement joins TRBV12-3 or TRBV12-4 to TRBJ2-7; no clear D gene. In DNA, the CDR3 is TGTGCCAGCCTGGGCTATCTTACCTACGAGCAGTACTTC. It encodes CASLGYLTYEQYF.